This T cell receptor beta chain was recorded in a study of blood T cell repertoires in COVID-19. About the study: From the United States, Italy and Spain came samples of acute and convalescent COVID-19. From T cells, B-cell-depleted T cells, or PBMCs came the material, which was cDNA or gDNA.

Only one count was recorded for this clone. How the authors handled the data: Estimation of nucleated cell counts relied on the amplification of reference gene primers. Some clones are missing from TCRdb's copy, which holds only in-frame ones; the method was immunoSEQ multiplex PCR. V, J and clone size were drawn from that table, and D and trimming were deduced from the DNA. The sample yields 130,000 to 150,000 clones, over 70% seen once. Germline trimming cut 6 bases from V and 0 bases from J; bases unmatched to any gene: 9. Germline-derived CDR1 and CDR2 are MNHNY and SVGAGI (reference sequence). The CDR3 loop spans 18 amino acids.

The rearrangement links TRBV6-6 to TRBJ2-1, with 12 positions matching TRBD2. The receptor was derived from a man over 45 who had recovered from COVID-19. The source material was peripheral blood. The CDR3 nucleotides are TGTGCCAGCAGCCGACTAGCGGGGGCAAGAAGCTCCTACAATGAGCAGTTCTTC. It yields the protein CASSRLAGARSSYNEQFF.